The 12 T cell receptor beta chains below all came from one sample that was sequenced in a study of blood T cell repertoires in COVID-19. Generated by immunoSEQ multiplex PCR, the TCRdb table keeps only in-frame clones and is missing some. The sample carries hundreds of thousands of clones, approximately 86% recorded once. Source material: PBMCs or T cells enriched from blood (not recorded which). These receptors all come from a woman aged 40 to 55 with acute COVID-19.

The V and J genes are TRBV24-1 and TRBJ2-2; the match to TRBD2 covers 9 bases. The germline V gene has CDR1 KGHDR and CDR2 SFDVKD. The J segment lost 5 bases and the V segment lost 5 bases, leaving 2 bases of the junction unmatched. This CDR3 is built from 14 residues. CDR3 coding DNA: TGTGCCACCAGTGTAGCGGGAGCTACCGGGGAGCTGTTTTTT. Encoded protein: CATSVAGATGELFF.

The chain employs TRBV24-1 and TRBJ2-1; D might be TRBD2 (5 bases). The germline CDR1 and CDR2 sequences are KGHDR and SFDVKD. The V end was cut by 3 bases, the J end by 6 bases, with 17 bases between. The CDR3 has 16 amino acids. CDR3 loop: CATSDQGLADFNEQFF. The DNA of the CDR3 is TGTGCCACCAGTGATCAAGGGCTAGCTGATTTCAATGAGCAGTTCTTC.

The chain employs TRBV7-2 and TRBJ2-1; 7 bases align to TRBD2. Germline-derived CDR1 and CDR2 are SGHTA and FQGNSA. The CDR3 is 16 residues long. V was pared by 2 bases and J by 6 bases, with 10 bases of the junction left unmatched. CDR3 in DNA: TGTGCCAGCAGCTTATCCCGACCGACGGGGGGCAATGAGCAGTTCTTC. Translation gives CASSLSRPTGGNEQFF.

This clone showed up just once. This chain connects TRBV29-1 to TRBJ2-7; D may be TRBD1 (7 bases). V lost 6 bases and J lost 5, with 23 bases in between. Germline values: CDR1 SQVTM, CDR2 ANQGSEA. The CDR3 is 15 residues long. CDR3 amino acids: CSVNPQGGPGDEQYF. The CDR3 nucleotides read TGCAGCGTCAACCCTCAGGGGGGTCCCGGGGACGAGCAGTACTTC.

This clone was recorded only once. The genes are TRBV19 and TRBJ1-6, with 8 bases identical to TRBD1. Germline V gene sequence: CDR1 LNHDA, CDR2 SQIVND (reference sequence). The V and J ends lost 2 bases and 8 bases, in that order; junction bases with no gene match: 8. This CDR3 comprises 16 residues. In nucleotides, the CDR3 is TGTGCCAGTAGTATATGGACAGGGCTCATGGATTCACCCCTCCACTTT. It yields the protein CASSIWTGLMDSPLHF.

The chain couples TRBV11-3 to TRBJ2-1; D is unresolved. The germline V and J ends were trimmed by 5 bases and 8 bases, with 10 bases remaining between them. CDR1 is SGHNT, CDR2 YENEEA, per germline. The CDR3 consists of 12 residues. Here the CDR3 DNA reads TGTGCCAGCAGCCTCAGAATCCATGAGCAGTTCTTC. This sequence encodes CASSLRIHEQFF.

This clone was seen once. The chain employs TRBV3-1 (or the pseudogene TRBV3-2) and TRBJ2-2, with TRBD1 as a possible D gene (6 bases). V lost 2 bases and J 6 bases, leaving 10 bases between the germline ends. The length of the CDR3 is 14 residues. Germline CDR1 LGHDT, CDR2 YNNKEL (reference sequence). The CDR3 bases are TGTGCCAGCAGCCAACCCCCAGGGGCCGGGGAGCTGTTTTTT. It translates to CASSQPPGAGELFF.

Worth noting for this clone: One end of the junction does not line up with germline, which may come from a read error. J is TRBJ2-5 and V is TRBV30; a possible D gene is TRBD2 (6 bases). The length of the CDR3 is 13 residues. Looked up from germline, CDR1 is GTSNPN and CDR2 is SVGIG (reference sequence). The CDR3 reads CAYGGLAQGTQYF. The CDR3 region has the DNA TGTGCGTACGGAGGGTTGGCCCAAGGGACCCAGTACTTC. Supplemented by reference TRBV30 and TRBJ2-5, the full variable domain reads SQTIHQWPATLVQPVGSPLSLECTVEGTSNPNLYWYRQAAGRGLQLLFYSVGIGQISSEVPQNLSASRPQDRQFILSSKKLLLSDSGFYLCAYGGLAQGTQYFGPGTRLLVL.

CDR3 in amino acids: CASSPLTGAPGANVLTF. CDR3 DNA: TGTGCCAGCTCACCGCTGACAGGGGCGCCTGGGGCCAACGTCCTGACTTTC. The chain recombines TRBV18 with TRBJ2-6; 8 nucleotides match TRBD1. V shed 3 bases and J 2 bases; nucleotides not matched to a gene: 6. The CDR3 sequence is 17 residues long. The germline V gene has CDR1 KGHSH and CDR2 LQKENI.

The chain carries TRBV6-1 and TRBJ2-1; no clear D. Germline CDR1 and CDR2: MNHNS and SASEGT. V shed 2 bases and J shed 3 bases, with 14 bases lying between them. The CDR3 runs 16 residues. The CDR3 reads CASSESQLYLYNEQFF. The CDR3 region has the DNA TGTGCCAGCAGTGAATCCCAGTTGTACCTCTACAATGAGCAGTTCTTC.

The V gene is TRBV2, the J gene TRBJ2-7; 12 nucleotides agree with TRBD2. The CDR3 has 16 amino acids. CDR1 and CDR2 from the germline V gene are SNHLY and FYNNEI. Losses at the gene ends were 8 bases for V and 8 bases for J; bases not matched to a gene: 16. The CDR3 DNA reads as TGTGCCAGCGTTAATCCAGGGACTAGCGGGCACCCTCAGCAGTACTTC. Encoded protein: CASVNPGTSGHPQQYF.

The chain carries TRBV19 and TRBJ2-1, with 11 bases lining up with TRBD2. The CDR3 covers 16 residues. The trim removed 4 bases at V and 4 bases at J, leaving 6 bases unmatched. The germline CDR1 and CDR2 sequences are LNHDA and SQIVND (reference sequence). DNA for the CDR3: TGTGCCAGTAGTAGAAAAACTAGCGGGAGTTACAATGAGCAGTTCTTC. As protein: CASSRKTSGSYNEQFF. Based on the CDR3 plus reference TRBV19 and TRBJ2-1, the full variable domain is DGGITQSPKYLFRKEGQNVTLSCEQNLNHDAMYWYRQDPGQGLRLIYYSQIVNDFQKGDIAEGYSVSREKKESFPLTVTSAQKNPTAFYLCASSRKTSGSYNEQFFGPGTRLTVL.